This T cell receptor (beta chain) emerged from a study of blood T cell repertoires in COVID-19. Across the whole study: Donors in the United States, Italy and Spain gave samples during acute or convalescent COVID-19. T cells, B-cell-depleted T cells, or PBMCs provided the cDNA or gDNA that served as material.

Authors' data handling: Scientists estimated how many nucleated cells there were by amplifying reference gene primers. TCRdb keeps only in-frame clones here, not all; method: immunoSEQ multiplex PCR. The V and J calls and the clone size are those of that table, but D and trimming were determined from the DNA. This sample has roughly 71,000 clones; roughly 83% occur once, and the top ten carry around a sixth. The V end was cut by 6 bases, the J end by 2 bases, with 6 bases between. The CDR3 covers 12 residues. The TCR was taken from a woman older than 75 with acute or convalescent COVID-19. The sequencing sample was made of peripheral blood. The gene calls are TRBV12-3 or TRBV12-4 and TRBJ2-3, with D unresolved. In DNA form, the CDR3 reads TGTGCCAGCAGCCTATTCACAGATACGCAGTATTTT. Its protein is CASSLFTDTQYF.